This T cell receptor (beta chain) appears in the sequencing data of a study of molecular identifiers for immune sequencing clone quantification. Study-level information: Replicate RNA came from about 20,000 or 100,000 naive CD8 cells and was split five ways, and four parts were sequenced.

A single record per CDR3 protein comes from TCRdb applying MiXCR to the PCR reads. Seen here are some 41,000 distinct CDR3 sequences, less than 20% observed once, and the top ten hold roughly 7.7%. This CDR3 is built from 14 residues. V shed 6 bases, J shed 1 base, and the junction held 5 bases outside the gene matches. Sorting defined naive CD8 T cells as CD8+CD4-CCR7+CD45RA+. V usage is TRBV12-3 or TRBV12-4 and J usage is TRBJ1-2, with TRBD1 identical over 7 bases. Material: naive CD8+ T cells from blood, with Jurkat cell RNA spiked in. Indicated subset: FACS-sorted CD8+CD4-CCR7+CD45RA+ naive T cells. This TCR came from a human donor in good health. Some libraries in this study had Jurkat cell RNA spiked in. The CDR3 DNA follows: TGTGCCAGCAGCCTAGGGACAGATAACTATGGCTACACCTTC. Its translation is CASSLGTDNYGYTF.